The entry below gives a single T cell receptor (beta chain) sequence along with its context. This sample was taken from a study of T cell changes during pregnancy in multiple sclerosis. The assay was immunoSEQ multiplex PCR, and TCRdb's table has in-frame clones only and misses some. The table lists more than 35,000 clones, 85% to 95% of them singletons. The CDR3 sequence is 15 residues long. In germline, CDR1 is SGHAT, CDR2 FQNNGV. Trimming cost V 3 bases and J 1 base; bases outside gene matches: 1. This clonotype was obtained from a female donor with multiple sclerosis, enrolled in a pregnancy study. This sequence joins TRBV11-2 and TRBJ2-4, with TRBD2 matching over 9 bases. The material sequenced was CD8+ T cells from peripheral blood mononuclear cells, taken in the third trimester of pregnancy. The DNA of the CDR3 is TGTGCCAGCAGCTTCCTAGCGGGGGCCAAAAACATTCAGTACTTC. It specifies CASSFLAGAKNIQYF.